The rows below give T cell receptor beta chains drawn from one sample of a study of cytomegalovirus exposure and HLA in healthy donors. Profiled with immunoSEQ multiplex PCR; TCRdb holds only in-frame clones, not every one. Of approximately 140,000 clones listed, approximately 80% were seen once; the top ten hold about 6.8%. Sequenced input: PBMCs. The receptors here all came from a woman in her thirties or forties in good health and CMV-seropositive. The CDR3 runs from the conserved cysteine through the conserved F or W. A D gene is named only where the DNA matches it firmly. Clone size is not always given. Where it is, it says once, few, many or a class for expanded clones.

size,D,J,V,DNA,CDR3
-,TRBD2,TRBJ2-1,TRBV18,TGTGCCAGCTCACCCGCGGGTAGCGGGACCTCCTACAATGAGCAGTTCTTC,CASSPAGSGTSYNEQFF
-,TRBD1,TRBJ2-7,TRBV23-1,TGCGCTAGCAGTCAATCCGACAGGGTTCGGCCCTACGAGCAGTACTTC,CASSQSDRVRPYEQYF
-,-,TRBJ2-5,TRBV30,TGTGCCTGGAGTGTGGGGTGGGGCAGGGCCCAAGAGACCCAGTACTTC,CAWSVGWGRAQETQYF
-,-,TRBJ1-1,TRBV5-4,TGTGCCAGCAGCTCACAGAAAAAATTGAACACTGAAGCTTTCTTT,CASSSQKKLNTEAFF
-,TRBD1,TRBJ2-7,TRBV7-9,TGTGCGACGGGACAGGGAATCTACGAGCAGTACTTC,CATGQGIYEQYF
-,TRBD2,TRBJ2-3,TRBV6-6,TGTGCCAGCAGTTACTCGGGTAGCGGGAGAACAGATACGCAGTATTTT,CASSYSGSGRTDTQYF
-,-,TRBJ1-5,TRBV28,TGTGCCAGCAGTCTGGCGGGCAATCAGCCCCAGCATTTT,CASSLAGNQPQHF
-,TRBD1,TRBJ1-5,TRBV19,TGTGCCAGTAGTGCCTTCTGGACAGGGACGGAGCAGCCCCAGCATTTT,CASSAFWTGTEQPQHF
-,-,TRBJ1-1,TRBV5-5,TGTGCCAGCAGCTACCCCGGGGCTGAAGCTTTCTTT,CASSYPGAEAFF
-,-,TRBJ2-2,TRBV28,TGTGCCAGCAGGGGGCGAAACACCGGGGAGCTGTTTTTT,CASRGRNTGELFF
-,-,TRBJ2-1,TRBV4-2,TGTGCCAGCTCCGCGGGGGCGGGCACTGAGCAGTTCTTC,CASSAGAGTEQFF
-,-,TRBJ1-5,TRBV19,TGTGCCGGCGGTCTAAGCAATCAGCCCCAGCATTTT,CAGGLSNQPQHF
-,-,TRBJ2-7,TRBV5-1,TGCGCCAGCAGCCCTGGAACAGGATTCTACGAGCAGTACTTC,CASSPGTGFYEQYF
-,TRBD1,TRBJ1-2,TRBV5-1,TGCGCCAGCAGCTCGGGCGGGACAGACTATGGCTACACCTTC,CASSSGGTDYGYTF
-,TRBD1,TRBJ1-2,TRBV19,TGTGCCAGTAGCGTGACAGGGGGCGGTGGCTACACCTTC,CASSVTGGGGYTF
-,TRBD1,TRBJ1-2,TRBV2,TGTGCCAGCAGTCGAATGGGACAGGGGTATGGCTACACCTTC,CASSRMGQGYGYTF
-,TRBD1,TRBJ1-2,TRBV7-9,TGTGCCAGCAGCTCAGACCGTACCGGGACAGGGATCCATGGCTACACCTTC,CASSSDRTGTGIHGYTF
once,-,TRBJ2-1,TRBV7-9,TGTGTATGGCAAAATTACAATGAGCAGTTCTTC,CVWQNYNEQFF
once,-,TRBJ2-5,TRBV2,TGTGCCAGCAGCTCTCTCGGGACTCAGCAAGAGACCCAGTACTTC,CASSSLGTQQETQYF
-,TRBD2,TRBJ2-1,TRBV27,TGTGCCAGCAGTATTGGACTAGCAGGTGAGCAGTTCTTC,CASSIGLAGEQFF
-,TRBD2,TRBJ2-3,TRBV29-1,TGCAGCGCCCTAGGTCTAGCGGTGAGCACAGATACGCAGTATTTT,CSALGLAVSTDTQYF
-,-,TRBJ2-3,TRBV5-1,TGCGCCAGCAGCCCTGGGGGCCAGGGAACAGATACGCAGTATTTT,CASSPGGQGTDTQYF
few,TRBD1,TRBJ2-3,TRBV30,TGTGCCTGGAGAACCAAGGGGGCAGCTAGCACAGATACGCAGTATTTT,CAWRTKGAASTDTQYF
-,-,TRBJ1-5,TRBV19,TGTGCCACCAGAGGCCCCAACGAAGGTCAGCCCCAGCATTTT,CATRGPNEGQPQHF
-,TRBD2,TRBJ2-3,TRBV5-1,TGCGCCAGCAGCTTGACACTAGCGGGAGGTCGGGGTACGCAGTATTTT,CASSLTLAGGRGTQYF
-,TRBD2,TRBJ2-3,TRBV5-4,TGTGCCAGCAGTGATCAAGCGGGAGGAGATACGCAGTATTTT,CASSDQAGGDTQYF
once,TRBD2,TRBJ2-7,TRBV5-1,TGCGCCAGCAGCCTGGGCGGGGGTACCTCCTACGAGCAGTACTTC,CASSLGGGTSYEQYF
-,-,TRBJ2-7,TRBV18,TGTGCCAGCTCACCAACGTGGGACACCAGCTCCTACGAGCGGTACTTC,CASSPTWDTSSYERYF
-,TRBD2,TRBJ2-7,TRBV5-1,TGCGCCAGCAGCTTGGCCGCAGCGGGAGGGACCCCCTACGAGCAGTACTTC,CASSLAAAGGTPYEQYF
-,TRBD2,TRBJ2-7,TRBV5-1,TGCGCCAGCACGGGAGCGGGAGGGAGCGAGCAGTACTTC,CASTGAGGSEQYF
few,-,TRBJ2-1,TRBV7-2,TGTGCCAGCAGCCTACTGGTCTATGAGCAGTTCTTC,CASSLLVYEQFF
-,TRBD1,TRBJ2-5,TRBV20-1,TGCAGTGGAGAGGGGGCGAAGACCCAGTACTTC,CSGEGAKTQYF
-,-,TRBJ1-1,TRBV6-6,TGTGCCAGCAGTTACTCTGCAGGGTGGGACACTGAAGCTTTCTTT,CASSYSAGWDTEAFF
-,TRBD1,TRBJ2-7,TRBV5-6,TGTGCCAGCAGCTTGGGACAGGGGCGATACGAGCAGTACTTC,CASSLGQGRYEQYF
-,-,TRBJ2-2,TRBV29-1,TGCAGCGTTGAAGACAGGGTGAACACCGGGGAGCTGTTTTTT,CSVEDRVNTGELFF
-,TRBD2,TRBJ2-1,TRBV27,TGTGCCAGCAGTTTATATCGGACTAGCGGGAATGAGCAGTTCTTC,CASSLYRTSGNEQFF
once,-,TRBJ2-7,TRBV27,TGTGCCAGCAGACCTTACAGTTCGGCAGGGAGGTATGAGCAGTACTTC,CASRPYSSAGRYEQYF
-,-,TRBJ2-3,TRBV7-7,TGTGCTAGCAGCTTGAACAGGGGCACAGATACGCAGTATTTT,CASSLNRGTDTQYF
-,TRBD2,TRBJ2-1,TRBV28,TGTGCCAGCAGTCCCCGGACTAGCGGGAGGATAGAGTCCTACAATGAGCAGTTCTTC,CASSPRTSGRIESYNEQFF
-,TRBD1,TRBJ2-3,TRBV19,TGTGCCAGTAGTATGGCCCAGGGGGCCGACACAGATACGCAGTATTTT,CASSMAQGADTDTQYF
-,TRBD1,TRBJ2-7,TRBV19,TGTGCCAGTAGTGCCGGGACAGGGACCTACGAGCAGTACTTC,CASSAGTGTYEQYF
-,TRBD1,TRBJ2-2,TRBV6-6,TGTGCCAGTAAGACAGGGGGGATCGGGGAGCTGTTTTTT,CASKTGGIGELFF
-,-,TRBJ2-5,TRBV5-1,TGCGCCAGCAGCGAAGTGTCGAGAGGCACTAAAGAGACCCAGTACTTC,CASSEVSRGTKETQYF
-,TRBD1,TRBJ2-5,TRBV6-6,TGTGCCAGCAGTTACTCCGGGACAGGGGGCCAAGAGACCCAGTACTTC,CASSYSGTGGQETQYF
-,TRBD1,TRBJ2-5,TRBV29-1,TGCAGCGTACTTCCGGGACAGGGACAAGAGACCCAGTACTTC,CSVLPGQGQETQYF
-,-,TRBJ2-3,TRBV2,TGTGCCAGCATGGGGCGCGACTCCGGCACAGATACGCAGTATTTT,CASMGRDSGTDTQYF
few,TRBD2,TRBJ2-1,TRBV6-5,TGTGCCAGCAGTTACGGGCTAGCGGACTTCTACAATGAGCAGTTCTTC,CASSYGLADFYNEQFF
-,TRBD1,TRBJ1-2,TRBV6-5,TGTGCCAGCATCCCCAGGGGGCGGGAAGATGGCTACACCTTC,CASIPRGREDGYTF
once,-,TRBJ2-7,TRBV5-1,TGCGCCAGCAGCTTGTCGGGGTCGTCCTACGAGCAGTACTTC,CASSLSGSSYEQYF
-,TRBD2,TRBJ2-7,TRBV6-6,TGTGCCAGCAGTGGGACTAGCGGGAGTTACGAGCAGTACTTC,CASSGTSGSYEQYF
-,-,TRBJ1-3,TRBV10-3,TGTGCCATGTCCCCAGGGGCAGATGGAAACACCATATATTTT,CAMSPGADGNTIYF
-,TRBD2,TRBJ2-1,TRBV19,TGTGCCAGTAGTCCCCAAGCGGGAGTCCCCAATGAGCAGTTCTTC,CASSPQAGVPNEQFF
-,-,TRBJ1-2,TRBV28,TGTGCCAGCAGCTTCCCCTCCAGGAACAGGGTTAACTATGGCTACACCTTC,CASSFPSRNRVNYGYTF
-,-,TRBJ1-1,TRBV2,TGTGCCAGCCAGGGCGAGTATGTGAACACTGAAGCTTTCTTT,CASQGEYVNTEAFF
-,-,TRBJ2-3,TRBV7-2,TGTGCCAGCAGCCCCGGGAGCTCAGATACGCAGTATTTT,CASSPGSSDTQYF
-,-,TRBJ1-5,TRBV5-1,TGCGCCAGCAGTCCTGACGACACTCGCAATCAGCCCCAGCATTTT,CASSPDDTRNQPQHF
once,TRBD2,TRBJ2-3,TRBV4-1,TGCGCCAGCAGCCCGCACGGACTAGCGGGTGATACGCAGTATTTT,CASSPHGLAGDTQYF
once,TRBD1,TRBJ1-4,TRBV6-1,TGTGCCAGCAGTGAAAGGGGGCCGGCTAATGAAAAACTGTTTTTT,CASSERGPANEKLFF
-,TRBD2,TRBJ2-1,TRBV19,TGTGCCAGTAGTATCCGGGGGACTAGCGGGAGGTACAATGAGCAGTTCTTC,CASSIRGTSGRYNEQFF